This TCR beta chain appears in the sequencing data of a study of T cell responses to AZD1222 COVID-19 vaccine. The analysis combined second doses at about 4 or about 12 weeks. The data were produced by immunoSEQ multiplex PCR, yet TCRdb's version contains in-frame clones alone and is incomplete. This table has 50,000 to 65,000 clones, over 75% appearing once. Unmatched junction bases numbered 5, after V lost 4 bases and J lost 4 bases. The CDR3 totals 15 residues. Germline V lookup: CDR1 SGHNT, CDR2 YYREEE (reference sequence). The receptor was isolated from an adult who received the AZD1222 COVID-19 vaccine. The chain recombines TRBV5-4 with TRBJ2-7; 13 nucleotides match TRBD2. This sample comprised peripheral blood, obtained 28 days after the second AZD1222 dose. CDR3 sequence reads: CASSPRTSGSYEQYF. The DNA of the CDR3 is TGTGCCAGCAGCCCCCGGACTAGCGGGAGTTACGAGCAGTACTTC.